This record looks at one T cell receptor beta chain sequence and its context. Antigen unknown. This entry is derived from a study of T cell repertoires in cytomegalovirus infection. The overall study: CMV epitopes used comprised recently identified HLA-C-restricted ones and well-studied HLA-B-restricted ones. Findings of the study overall: The study identified carriers of CMV plus the relevant HLA from cumulative public TCR beta family frequency.

TCRdb called the reads again in MiXCR, with one record for every CDR3 protein. The data contain about 830,000 distinct CDR3 sequences, approximately 29% of them singletons. V lost 0 bases and J lost 1, with 15 bases in between. The CDR3 is 17 amino acids. J is TRBJ1-1 and V is TRBV12-3 or TRBV12-4; possible D gene TRBD1, 6 bases. The sequence came from a human donor in good health (CMV status not recorded). Some clones in this sample may be carry-over from other donors' samples. The material sequenced was cultured CD8+ T cells from PBMCs, taken from culture after CMV antigen stimulation. The CDR3 sequence is CASSLARYREGNTEAFF. The CDR3 DNA reads as TGTGCCAGCAGTTTAGCAAGGTACAGGGAAGGGAACACTGAAGCTTTCTTT.